The entry below gives a single T cell receptor beta chain sequence along with its context. Its antigen is undetermined. Profiled with immunoSEQ multiplex PCR; TCRdb holds only in-frame clones, not every one. The sample contains 76,000 or so clones, roughly 80% of which appear only once. With V trimmed by 1 base and J by 4 bases, 7 bases remained unmatched. The V gene's germline CDR1 is SEHNR and CDR2 FQNEAQ (reference sequence). This CDR3 is 16 amino acids long. This sample is part of a study of PD-1 blockade in mismatch repair-deficient tumors. TCRs were sequenced from three patients responding to pembrolizumab. Study-wide findings and caveats: Tumor-resident clones, often absent from pretreatment blood, expanded after pembrolizumab and then contracted.

Sequences were derived from peripheral blood, sampled 44 weeks after starting pembrolizumab. This chain uses TRBV7-9 with TRBJ2-7; TRBD2 agrees at 10 bases. This sequence was found in an adult with mismatch repair-deficient cancer. The CDR3, as DNA: TGTGCCAGCAGCTTAGTCCCTAGCGGGAGTCGGTACGAGCAGTACTTC. This sequence encodes CASSLVPSGSRYEQYF. The full variable domain, with the rest looked up from reference TRBV7-9 and TRBJ2-7, is DTGVSQNPRHKITKRGQNVTFRCDPISEHNRLYWYRQTLGQGPEFLTYFQNEAQLEKSRLLSDRFSAERPKGSFSTLEIQRTEQGDSAMYLCASSLVPSGSRYEQYFGPGTRLTVT.